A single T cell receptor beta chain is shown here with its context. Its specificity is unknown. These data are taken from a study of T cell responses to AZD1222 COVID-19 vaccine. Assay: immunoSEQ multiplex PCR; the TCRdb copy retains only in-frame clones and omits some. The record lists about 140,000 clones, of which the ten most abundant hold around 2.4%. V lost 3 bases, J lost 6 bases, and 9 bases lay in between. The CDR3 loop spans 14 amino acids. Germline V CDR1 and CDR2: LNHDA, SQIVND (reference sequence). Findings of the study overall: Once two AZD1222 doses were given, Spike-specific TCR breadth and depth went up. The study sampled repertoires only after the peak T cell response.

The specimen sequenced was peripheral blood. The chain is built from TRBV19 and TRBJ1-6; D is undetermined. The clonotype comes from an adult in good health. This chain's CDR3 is CASSIGRSNSPLHF. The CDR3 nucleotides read TGTGCCAGTAGTATTGGCAGAAGTAATTCACCCCTCCACTTT.